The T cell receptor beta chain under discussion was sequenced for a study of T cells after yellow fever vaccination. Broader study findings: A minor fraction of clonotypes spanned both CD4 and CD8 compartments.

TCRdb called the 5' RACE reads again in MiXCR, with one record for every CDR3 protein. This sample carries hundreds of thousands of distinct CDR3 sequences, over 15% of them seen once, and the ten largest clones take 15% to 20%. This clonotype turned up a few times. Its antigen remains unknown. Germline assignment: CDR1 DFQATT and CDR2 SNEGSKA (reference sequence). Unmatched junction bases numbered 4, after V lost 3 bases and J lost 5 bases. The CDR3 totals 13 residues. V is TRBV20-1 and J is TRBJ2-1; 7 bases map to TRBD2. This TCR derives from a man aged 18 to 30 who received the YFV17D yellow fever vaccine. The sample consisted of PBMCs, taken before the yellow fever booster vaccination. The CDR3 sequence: CSARRGINNEQFF. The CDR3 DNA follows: TGCAGTGCTAGGCGGGGGATCAACAATGAGCAGTTCTTC.